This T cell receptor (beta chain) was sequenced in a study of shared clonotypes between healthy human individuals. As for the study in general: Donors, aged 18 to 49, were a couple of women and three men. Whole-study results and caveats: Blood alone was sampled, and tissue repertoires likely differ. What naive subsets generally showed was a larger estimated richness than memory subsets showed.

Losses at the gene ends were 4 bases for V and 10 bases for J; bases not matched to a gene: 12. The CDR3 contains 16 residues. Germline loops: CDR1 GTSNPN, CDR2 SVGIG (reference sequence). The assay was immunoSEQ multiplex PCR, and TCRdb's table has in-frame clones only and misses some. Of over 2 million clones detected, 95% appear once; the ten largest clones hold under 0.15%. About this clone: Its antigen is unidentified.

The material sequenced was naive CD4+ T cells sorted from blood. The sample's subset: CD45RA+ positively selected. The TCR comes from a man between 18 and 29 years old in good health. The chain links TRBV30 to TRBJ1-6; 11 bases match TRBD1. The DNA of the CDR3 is TGTGCCTGGACCACCATAGGGACAGGGGGACGGTCACCCCTCCACTTT. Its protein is CAWTTIGTGGRSPLHF.